This entry features one T cell receptor beta chain sequence. What it binds is unknown. CDR1 and CDR2 from the germline V gene are SGHNT and YYREEE (reference sequence). This CDR3 is 14 amino acids long. Deletions cut 3 bases from V and 4 bases from J, with 13 bases between. Sorted-subset replicate PCRs used about 180 ng DNA, tens of thousands of T cell genomes. The data were produced by immunoSEQ multiplex PCR, yet TCRdb's version contains in-frame clones alone and is incomplete. Found here are approximately 2.5 million clones, under 95% of them singletons; the top ten hold approximately 0.37%. Donors were healthy HIV-negative adults without recently reported acute infections or vaccinations. The sample is drawn from a study of shared clonotypes between healthy human individuals. Study-wide findings and caveats: With a handful of donors compared, roughly 4.9% of naive CD4 clonotypes were shared. An anticipated effect of sequencing depth on clonotype sharing among donors was recognized.

The receptor comes from a man aged 18-30 years in good health. Some clones in this sample may be carry-over from other donors' samples. The chain uses TRBV5-4 and TRBJ1-2; D remains unclear. Specimen: naive CD4+ T cells from PBMCs. Subset described: CD45RA+ positively selected. The DNA for the CDR3 is TGTGCCAGCAGCTCGCCGGACGGAGCCTATGGCTACACCTTC. This translates into CASSSPDGAYGYTF. Full variable domain (rest looked up from reference TRBV5-4 and TRBJ1-2): ETGVTQSPTHLIKTRGQQVTLRCSSQSGHNTVSWYQQALGQGPQFIFQYYREEENGRGNFPPRFSGLQFPNYSSELNVNALELDDSALYLCASSSPDGAYGYTFGSGTRLTVV.